A selection of T cell receptor beta chains follows, all from one sample in a study of T cells in Graves' hyperthyroidism and ophthalmopathy. TCRdb itself ran the multiplex PCR reads through MiXCR, one entry per CDR3 protein. The sample holds about 520,000 distinct CDR3 sequences, around a quarter seen once. Sequenced input: blood. The receptors here all came from a woman aged 25 to 39 with Graves' ophthalmopathy. Both conserved end residues are part of each CDR3.

J | length | V | CDR3
TRBJ2-2 | 14 | TRBV3-1 | CASSQVGDTGELFF
TRBJ2-7 | 16 | TRBV12-3/TRBV12-4 | CASRPRGVAGAYEQYF
TRBJ2-5 | 15 | TRBV12-3/TRBV12-4 | CASRQGTGGTETQYF
TRBJ1-1 | 19 | TRBV2 | CASIDLAGMIETMGPEAFF
TRBJ1-2 | 10 | TRBV20-1 | CSAESEGYTF
TRBJ1-2 | 14 | TRBV12-3/TRBV12-4 | CASSLSGFNYGYTF
TRBJ2-4 | 18 | TRBV6-1 | CASSNQGLAGVDKNIQYF
TRBJ2-6 | 15 | TRBV6-1 | CASRPQGARANVLTF
TRBJ1-2 | 12 | TRBV12-3/TRBV12-4 | CASSLTYYGYTF
TRBJ2-5 | 15 | TRBV6-5 | CASSYSRGDQETQYF
TRBJ1-5 | 16 | TRBV19 | CASSIVQGASNQPQHF
TRBJ1-2 | 16 | TRBV30 | CAWSGVYRLANYGYTF
TRBJ1-2 | 13 | TRBV6-1 | CASSADPTNGYTF
TRBJ2-5 | 13 | TRBV18 | CASSPPQGETQYF
TRBJ2-7 | 12 | TRBV6-1 | CASSDKRREQYF
TRBJ2-2 | 13 | TRBV12-3/TRBV12-4 | CASSGVVAGELFF
TRBJ2-5 | 16 | TRBV4-2 | CASSQDGSGAQETQYF
TRBJ1-5 | 13 | TRBV30 | CAWSRTDFQPQHF